This TCR beta chain is from a study of blood T cell repertoires in COVID-19. Overall study context: Italy, Spain and the United States were the sources of the convalescent and acute COVID-19 samples. PBMCs, B-cell-depleted T cells, or T cells provided the cDNA or gDNA that made up the material.

Generated by immunoSEQ multiplex PCR, the TCRdb table keeps only in-frame clones and is missing some. Of roughly 250,000 clones listed, 83% were seen once; the top ten hold 7.4%. The CDR3 runs to 15 residues. J lost 5 bases, V lost 6 bases, and 12 bases had no gene match. Germline V gives CDR1 MNHEY, CDR2 SVGAGI. The chain combines TRBV6-5 with TRBJ2-5; TRBD2 matches at 7 bases. The sample was peripheral blood. The origin of this receptor is a woman aged 45 to 65 with acute or convalescent COVID-19. The CDR3 DNA reads TGTGCCAGCAGACCAGCGGGGACCCCCCGGGAGACCCAGTACTTC. Translation gives CASRPAGTPRETQYF.